These 25 T cell receptor beta chains were all obtained from the same sample, sequenced in a study of blood T cell repertoires in COVID-19. Method: immunoSEQ multiplex PCR; TCRdb's copy keeps in-frame clones and lacks some. The sample shows 140,000 to 150,000 clones, approximately 86% of them seen only once. Sequences were obtained from peripheral blood. Every receptor here comes from a woman aged 40 to 50 with active or convalescent COVID-19.

Here the CDR3 reads CASREDSFNQPQHF. CDR3 DNA: TGTGCCAGTAGGGAGGACAGTTTTAATCAGCCCCAGCATTTT. The genes are TRBV19 and TRBJ1-5; possible D gene TRBD1, 6 bases. Germline V gene lookup returns CDR1 LNHDA and CDR2 SQIVND (reference sequence). V gave up 6 bases and J gave up 4 bases, with 13 bases separating them. CDR3 length: 14 amino acids.

J is TRBJ1-4 and V is TRBV18; the match to TRBD1 covers 8 bases. Trimming at V came to 5 bases and at J to 5 bases, leaving 7 bases not matched to a gene. The CDR3 spans 15 residues. The germline V gene has CDR1 KGHSH and CDR2 LQKENI. The CDR3 region has the DNA TGTGCCAGCTCAGCCGACAGGGGCCTAAATGAAAAACTGTTTTTT. Translation gives CASSADRGLNEKLFF.

This clone was seen a single time. The chain uses TRBV6-1 and TRBJ2-7; 12 positions match TRBD1. The germline gives CDR1 MNHNS, CDR2 SASEGT. CDR3 size: 15 residues. V was pared by 2 bases and J by 3 bases, with 2 bases of the junction left unmatched. The CDR3 is CASSEWDRGLYEQYF. In DNA, the CDR3 is TGTGCCAGCAGTGAATGGGACAGGGGGCTCTACGAGCAGTACTTC.

This clone was seen a single time. The chain is built from TRBV3-1 (or the pseudogene TRBV3-2) and TRBJ2-6; D perhaps matches TRBD1 (6 bases). The CDR3 is 21 amino acids. Trimming took off 4 bases at V and 0 bases at J, with 25 bases between the two ends. CDR1 LGHDT and CDR2 YNNKEL come from the germline V gene (reference sequence). The CDR3 nucleotides are TGTGCCAGCAGCCCAGACCTGGCCGGGACAAGGTACCTCTCTGGGGCCAACGTCCTGACTTTC. It yields the protein CASSPDLAGTRYLSGANVLTF.

The chain recombines TRBV5-5 with TRBJ1-1; 7 bases map to TRBD1. The CDR3 consists of 15 residues. V shed 3 bases and J 1 base; nucleotides not matched to a gene: 6. From germline, CDR1 is SGHKS and CDR2 YYEKEE (reference sequence). As DNA, the CDR3 is TGTGCCAGCAGCTGGCAACAGGGGTCGAACACTGAAGCTTTCTTT. Its translation is CASSWQQGSNTEAFF.

This clone was observed a single time. The V gene is TRBV5-1, the J gene TRBJ1-2, with 8 positions matching TRBD1. The V gene end was trimmed by 6 bases and the J gene end by 3 bases; junction bases not matched to a gene: 4. This CDR3 has 13 residues. Germline assignment: CDR1 SGHRS and CDR2 YFSETQ. CDR3: CASTQGAYYGYTF. CDR3 sequence (DNA): TGCGCCAGCACCCAGGGGGCCTACTATGGCTACACCTTC.

The V call is TRBV5-1, the J call TRBJ2-7, with D perhaps TRBD1 (6 bases). CDR3 length: 13 amino acids. Trimming cost V 4 bases and J 2 bases, with 10 bases left between them. The germline CDR1 and CDR2 sequences are SGHRS and YFSETQ. The CDR3 coding sequence is TGCGCCAGCAGCACGACAGGCCCCTACGAGCAGTACTTC. Its protein is CASSTTGPYEQYF.

Concerning this clone itself: At one boundary the junction diverges from the germline segment, which might be a read error. The V gene is TRBV7-6, the J gene TRBJ2-1, with D perhaps TRBD2 (6 bases). The CDR3 runs to 12 residues. The germline V gene has CDR1 SGHVS and CDR2 FNYEAQ. The CDR3 sequence is CASSLGRGGILF. CDR3 bases: TGTGCCAGCAGCTTAGGGCGGGGTGGAATACTCTTC.

This clone was recorded a few times. The chain uses TRBV19 and TRBJ1-2, with 7 bases matching TRBD1. J gave up 3 bases and V 3 bases, and 4 bases lay outside the gene matches. This CDR3 contains 14 residues. Germline CDR1 and CDR2: LNHDA and SQIVND (reference sequence). CDR3 nucleotide sequence: TGTGCCAGTAGTATCCCCACAGGGGACTATGGCTACACCTTC. It specifies CASSIPTGDYGYTF.

The chain uses TRBV5-8 and TRBJ2-1; 7 nucleotides align to TRBD1. CDR1 and CDR2 (germline): SGHTS, YDEGEE. J gave up 4 bases and V 5 bases, and 6 bases lay outside the gene matches. The CDR3 covers 14 residues. The CDR3 reads CASRRKGAYNEQFF. The CDR3 nucleotides read TGTGCCAGCAGGCGGAAGGGGGCATACAATGAGCAGTTCTTC.

This clone was picked up a small number of times. This chain links TRBV19 with TRBJ1-1, with TRBD1 as a possible D gene (6 bases). This CDR3 contains 12 residues. V gave up 8 bases and J gave up 7 bases, with 14 bases separating them. CDR1 LNHDA and CDR2 SQIVND come from the germline V gene (reference sequence). The DNA of the CDR3 is TGTGCCAGTCGACGGAACAGGGATGAAGCTTTCTTT. Protein: CASRRNRDEAFF.

This chain connects TRBV28 to TRBJ1-4; TRBD1 matches at 9 bases. This CDR3 contains 15 residues. With V trimmed by 5 bases and J by 9 bases, 10 bases remained unmatched. Germline V gives CDR1 MDHEN, CDR2 SYDVKM. CDR3 sequence: CASSQGGTGYQKLFF. As DNA, the CDR3 is TGTGCCAGCAGTCAAGGGGGGACAGGGTACCAAAAACTGTTTTTT.

The rearrangement joins TRBV28 to TRBJ2-7; 7 bases are shared with TRBD1. The germline gives CDR1 MDHEN, CDR2 SYDVKM. The CDR3 spans 15 residues. J gave up 2 bases and V 6 bases, and 10 bases lay outside the gene matches. The CDR3 DNA is TGTGCCAGCAGCTTTACCGGGACAGAGACCTACGAGCAGTACTTC. Protein sequence: CASSFTGTETYEQYF.

The chain recombines TRBV28 with TRBJ2-7, with 10 nucleotides matching TRBD1. The CDR3 contains 16 residues. V was clipped by 6 bases and J by 3 bases; unmatched bases: 11. The germline CDR1 and CDR2 sequences are MDHEN and SYDVKM. The CDR3 loop is CASSPLQGTGVYEQYF. Written as DNA, the CDR3 is TGTGCCAGCAGCCCTCTTCAGGGGACAGGGGTCTACGAGCAGTACTTC.

The genes are TRBV5-1 and TRBJ1-2; TRBD1 aligns across 9 bases. J was trimmed by 5 bases and V by 3 bases; bases with no gene match: 8. Germline-derived CDR1 and CDR2 are SGHRS and YFSETQ. CDR3 length: 15 amino acids. The CDR3 spells CASSSTGGAGYGYTF. Written as DNA, the CDR3 is TGCGCCAGCAGCTCTACAGGGGGCGCGGGGTATGGCTACACCTTC.

This clone has a handful of counts. This rearrangement joins TRBV14 to TRBJ2-5, with D possibly TRBD1 on 6 matching bases. Germline V CDR1 and CDR2: SGHDN, FVKESK. The CDR3 extends over 16 amino acids. Trimming took off 1 base at V and 1 base at J, with 13 bases between the two ends. CDR3 residues: CASSQGVGAIQETQYF. CDR3 in DNA: TGTGCCAGCAGCCAAGGTGTGGGGGCAATCCAAGAGACCCAGTACTTC.

This chain joins TRBV4-3 and TRBJ2-3; 10 bases match TRBD2. Germline V gene data show CDR1 as LGHNA and CDR2 as YSLEER. This CDR3 comprises 17 residues. J lost 4 bases, V lost 0 bases, and 7 bases had no gene match. The CDR3 sequence: CASSQDGAGGPADTQYF. CDR3 bases: TGCGCCAGCAGCCAAGATGGAGCGGGAGGGCCCGCAGATACGCAGTATTTT.

The V gene is TRBV6-1, the J gene TRBJ1-2, with D uncertain. The V end lost 3 bases, the J end lost 4 bases, and 9 bases lay between the germline ends. The CDR3 is 13 amino acids. Germline loops: CDR1 MNHNS, CDR2 SASEGT. The CDR3 loop reads CASSDGRGYGYTF. The CDR3 DNA reads TGTGCCAGCAGTGACGGGAGAGGCTATGGCTACACCTTC.

The J gene is TRBJ1-2, the V gene TRBV12-3 or TRBV12-4; TRBD1 might be the D (5 bases). The CDR3 sequence is 11 residues long. V was shortened by 7 bases and J by 8 bases, with 11 bases between the two germline ends. CDR3 protein: CASTLGRGYTF. As DNA, the CDR3 is TGTGCCAGCACTTTGGGGCGAGGCTACACCTTC.

The gene calls are TRBV9 and TRBJ2-2; 11 bases map to TRBD2. V lost 1 base and J lost 4; bases outside the gene matches: 3. Germline CDR1 and CDR2: SGDLS and YYNGEE. The CDR3 has 16 residues. As DNA, the CDR3 is TGTGCCAGCAGCGTATTAGCGGGAGGGGGCACCGGGGAGCTGTTTTTT. Its protein product is CASSVLAGGGTGELFF.

This clone has just one count. The chain couples TRBV28 to TRBJ2-7; the match to TRBD2 covers 8 bases. CDR1 is MDHEN, CDR2 SYDVKM, per germline. Trimming at V came to 8 bases and at J to 3 bases, leaving 6 bases not matched to a gene. The CDR3 totals 13 residues. CDR3 region: CASAVLADYEQYF. CDR3 nucleotide sequence: TGTGCCAGCGCCGTACTAGCGGACTACGAGCAGTACTTC.

The CDR3 region is CASSSNRAGQPQHF. The CDR3 DNA sequence: TGTGCCAGCAGTTCTAACAGGGCGGGCCAGCCCCAGCATTTT. The rearrangement uses TRBV27 and TRBJ1-5; the D gene is possibly TRBD1 (6 bases). This CDR3 has 14 amino acids. Germline CDR1 is MNHEY and CDR2 is SMNVEV (reference sequence). Trimming removed 4 bases at V and 7 bases at J, with 14 bases between.

The chain is built from TRBV7-8 and TRBJ1-6; TRBD1 aligns across 8 bases. The germline V gene has CDR1 SGHVS and CDR2 FQNEAQ. V gave up 5 bases and J gave up 10 bases; unmatched junction bases: 10. This CDR3 comprises 15 residues. The CDR3 nucleotides read TGTGCCAGCAGCCCTGAAATAACAGGGGGATCACCCCTCCACTTT. It translates to CASSPEITGGSPLHF.

DNA of the CDR3: TGCGCCAGCAGCCAAGACCCGGGACTAGGTACCGTCTCCTACAATGAGCAGTTCTTC. Residues: CASSQDPGLGTVSYNEQFF. The V call is TRBV4-3, the J call TRBJ2-1, with 8 bases fitting TRBD2. Per germline, CDR1 LGHNA and CDR2 YSLEER. This CDR3 is 19 amino acids long. With V trimmed by 0 bases and J by 0 bases, 10 bases remained unmatched.

The chain combines TRBV6-5 with TRBJ2-7; 7 nucleotides align to TRBD2. This CDR3 has 14 amino acids. Germline loops: CDR1 MNHEY, CDR2 SVGAGI. V dropped 7 bases and J dropped 9; count of bases not matched to a gene: 15. The CDR3 region has the DNA TGTGCCAGCAAGTCCCGGGGGGAACGTATAGGGCAGTACTTC. It yields the protein CASKSRGERIGQYF.